The rows below give T cell receptor beta chains drawn from one sample of a study of cytomegalovirus exposure and HLA in healthy donors. Sequencing used immunoSEQ multiplex PCR; TCRdb keeps in-frame clones, though not all of them. The table has 70,000 to 95,000 clones, 84% seen once; the top ten hold around 5.2%. Sample: PBMCs. All receptors come from a woman aged 18-29 years in good health and CMV-seropositive. The CDR3 runs from the conserved cysteine through the conserved F or W. D genes are given only for firm matches.

j_call d_call v_call cdr3_aa cdr3_nt
TRBJ2-6 - TRBV27 CASQINGANVLTF TGTGCCAGCCAGATAAATGGGGCCAACGTCCTGACTTTC
TRBJ2-7 - TRBV5-1 CASSGGTADTYEQYF TGCGCCAGCAGCGGAGGGACAGCGGATACCTACGAGCAGTACTTC
TRBJ1-1 - TRBV9 CASSGSATEAFF TGTGCCAGCAGCGGGAGCGCCACTGAAGCTTTCTTT
TRBJ1-3 TRBD1 TRBV7-2 CASSLWGQARHSGNTIYF TGTGCCAGCAGCTTATGGGGACAGGCTCGGCACTCTGGAAACACCATATATTTT
TRBJ1-1 TRBD1 TRBV19 CASSSDRVDTEAFF TGTGCCAGTAGTTCGGACAGGGTAGACACTGAAGCTTTCTTT
TRBJ1-4 - TRBV6-1 CASSVNGVEKLFF TGTGCCAGCAGTGTGAACGGGGTTGAAAAACTGTTTTTT
TRBJ2-5 - TRBV5-1 CASSKQGLETQYF TGCGCCAGCAGCAAACAGGGTTTGGAGACCCAGTACTTC
TRBJ2-1 TRBD2 TRBV5-1 CASSWGAGGVHNEQFF TGCGCCAGCAGCTGGGGAGCGGGAGGAGTCCACAATGAGCAGTTCTTC
TRBJ2-7 TRBD1 TRBV7-2 CASSPGQGSDEQYF TGTGCCAGCAGCCCAGGACAGGGTTCCGACGAGCAGTACTTC
TRBJ2-3 TRBD1 TRBV28 CASSPQGRDTQYF TGTGCCAGCAGTCCACAGGGGCGGGATACGCAGTATTTT
TRBJ1-4 TRBD1 TRBV19 CASSIGLIRDRVGGNEKLFF TGTGCCAGTAGTATAGGTTTAATCCGGGACAGGGTCGGCGGTAATGAAAAACTGTTTTTT
TRBJ2-7 TRBD2 TRBV7-8 CASSRGGKFLYEQYF TGTGCCAGCAGCCGCGGGGGAAAATTCCTCTACGAGCAGTACTTC